A selection of T cell receptor beta chains follows, all from one sample in a study of T cell changes during pregnancy in multiple sclerosis. Profiling relied on immunoSEQ multiplex PCR, and the TCRdb table lists in-frame clones only, not all of them. The repertoire holds tens of thousands of clones, with over 85% as singletons. The sample was peripheral blood, taken in the first trimester of pregnancy. These receptors all stem from a female donor with multiple sclerosis, enrolled in a pregnancy study. Both conserved end residues are part of each CDR3. Each record gives: CDR3 protein, CDR3 DNA, V gene, D gene, J gene, clone size. The D gene is left open where the match is weak. Part of the rows lack a size; the others show once, few, many or a class for expanded clones.

cdr3_aa: CASRIAGTGNEQYF
cdr3_nt: TGCGCCAGCAGGATAGCGGGGACGGGGAACGAGCAGTACTTC
v_call: TRBV5-1
d_call: TRBD2
j_call: TRBJ2-7
clone_size: NA

cdr3_aa: CASSFEGYSGNTIYF
cdr3_nt: TGCGCCAGCAGCTTCGAGGGCTACTCTGGAAACACCATATATTTT
v_call: TRBV5-1
d_call: NA
j_call: TRBJ1-3
clone_size: NA

cdr3_aa: CASSRVGNQPQHF
cdr3_nt: TGTGCCAGCAGCAGGGTGGGCAATCAGCCCCAGCATTTT
v_call: TRBV28
d_call: NA
j_call: TRBJ1-5
clone_size: NA

cdr3_aa: CASSEAPKPPYEQYF
cdr3_nt: TGTGCCAGCAGTGAAGCTCCCAAGCCCCCGTACGAGCAGTACTTC
v_call: TRBV6-1
d_call: NA
j_call: TRBJ2-7
clone_size: NA

cdr3_aa: CAISSRRYEQYF
cdr3_nt: TGTGCCATCAGTTCTAGGAGGTACGAGCAGTACTTC
v_call: TRBV10-3
d_call: NA
j_call: TRBJ2-7
clone_size: few

cdr3_aa: CASSLDRVDSPLHF
cdr3_nt: TGTGCCAGCAGCTTAGACAGGGTTGATTCACCCCTCCACTTT
v_call: TRBV7-3
d_call: TRBD1
j_call: TRBJ1-6
clone_size: NA

cdr3_aa: CSARWTAEAFF
cdr3_nt: TGCAGTGCTAGATGGACAGCTGAAGCTTTCTTT
v_call: TRBV20-1
d_call: NA
j_call: TRBJ1-1
clone_size: NA

cdr3_aa: CASSTGTGITYEQYF
cdr3_nt: TGTGCCAGCAGCACCGGGACAGGGATTACCTACGAGCAGTACTTC
v_call: TRBV13
d_call: TRBD1
j_call: TRBJ2-7
clone_size: NA

cdr3_aa: CASSFRTGNTGELFF
cdr3_nt: TGTGCCAGCAGCTTTCGGACAGGGAACACCGGGGAGCTGTTTTTT
v_call: TRBV7-9
d_call: TRBD1
j_call: TRBJ2-2
clone_size: few

cdr3_aa: CASSFTSGTDTQYF
cdr3_nt: TGTGCCAGCAGCTTTACTAGCGGCACAGATACGCAGTATTTT
v_call: TRBV7-2
d_call: TRBD2
j_call: TRBJ2-3
clone_size: once

cdr3_aa: CAISRQGANQPQHF
cdr3_nt: TGTGCCATCAGTCGACAGGGAGCCAATCAGCCCCAGCATTTT
v_call: TRBV10-3
d_call: TRBD1
j_call: TRBJ1-5
clone_size: few

cdr3_aa: CATGGAWETQYF
cdr3_nt: TGTGCCACCGGGGGGGCTTGGGAGACCCAGTACTTC
v_call: TRBV6-1
d_call: TRBD2
j_call: TRBJ2-5
clone_size: once

cdr3_aa: CASSWRGGYDEQFF
cdr3_nt: TGTGCCAGCAGCTGGCGGGGAGGATACGATGAGCAGTTCTTC
v_call: TRBV11-2
d_call: NA
j_call: TRBJ2-1
clone_size: NA

cdr3_aa: CASRDRDSSYEQYF
cdr3_nt: TGTGCCAGCAGGGACAGGGACAGCTCCTACGAGCAGTACTTC
v_call: TRBV27
d_call: TRBD1
j_call: TRBJ2-7
clone_size: NA

cdr3_aa: CASSQVPAGGMNTGELFF
cdr3_nt: TGTGCCAGCAGCCAAGTACCAGCGGGGGGAATGAACACCGGGGAGCTGTTTTTT
v_call: TRBV14
d_call: TRBD2
j_call: TRBJ2-2
clone_size: once

cdr3_aa: CASSRHLTNTGELFF
cdr3_nt: TGTGCCAGCAGTCGCCACCTAACGAACACCGGGGAGCTGTTTTTT
v_call: TRBV27
d_call: NA
j_call: TRBJ2-2
clone_size: NA

cdr3_aa: CASTRTVNYGYTF
cdr3_nt: TGTGCCAGCACGCGGACAGTGAACTATGGCTACACCTTC
v_call: TRBV6-6
d_call: NA
j_call: TRBJ1-2
clone_size: NA

cdr3_aa: CASSLGGGSISGNYGYTF
cdr3_nt: TGTGCCAGCAGCTTAGGGGGGGGGTCCATTTCAGGAAACTATGGCTACACCTTC
v_call: TRBV7-9
d_call: NA
j_call: TRBJ1-2
clone_size: NA

cdr3_aa: CASSSTGLQETQYF
cdr3_nt: TGCGCCAGCAGCTCGACAGGACTTCAAGAGACCCAGTACTTC
v_call: TRBV5-1
d_call: NA
j_call: TRBJ2-5
clone_size: NA

cdr3_aa: CASSPGLAVSYEQYF
cdr3_nt: TGTGCCAGCTCCCCCGGCCTAGCGGTCTCCTACGAGCAGTACTTC
v_call: TRBV28
d_call: TRBD2
j_call: TRBJ2-7
clone_size: NA

cdr3_aa: CASSYSGGGAEGEQFF
cdr3_nt: TGTGCCAGCAGTTACTCTGGCGGGGGGGCCGAAGGTGAGCAGTTCTTC
v_call: TRBV6-5
d_call: TRBD2
j_call: TRBJ2-1
clone_size: NA

cdr3_aa: CAGQGSNQPQHF
cdr3_nt: TGTGCCGGCCAGGGGTCGAATCAGCCCCAGCATTTT
v_call: TRBV28
d_call: NA
j_call: TRBJ1-5
clone_size: NA

cdr3_aa: CATQPPGGLNSPLHF
cdr3_nt: TGTGCCACCCAACCACCGGGGGGGCTTAATTCACCCCTCCACTTT
v_call: TRBV7-2
d_call: NA
j_call: TRBJ1-6
clone_size: few

cdr3_aa: CAISESRGGGTNEKLFF
cdr3_nt: TGTGCCATCAGTGAGTCGCGCGGTGGCGGAACTAATGAAAAACTGTTTTTT
v_call: TRBV10-3
d_call: NA
j_call: TRBJ1-4
clone_size: NA

cdr3_aa: CASPQLAGPTDTQYF
cdr3_nt: TGTGCCAGCCCCCAGCTAGCGGGGCCCACAGATACGCAGTATTTT
v_call: TRBV5-8
d_call: TRBD2
j_call: TRBJ2-3
clone_size: NA

cdr3_aa: CASSPGEGSWASRTDTQYF
cdr3_nt: TGTGCCAGCAGCCCCGGGGAGGGTAGCTGGGCTAGTCGCACAGATACGCAGTATTTT
v_call: TRBV21-1
d_call: NA
j_call: TRBJ2-3
clone_size: NA

cdr3_aa: CASSYTGGGSGEQYF
cdr3_nt: TGTGCCAGCAGTTACACAGGGGGCGGCTCGGGCGAGCAGTACTTC
v_call: TRBV27
d_call: TRBD1
j_call: TRBJ2-7
clone_size: NA

cdr3_aa: CASSLMSTGELFF
cdr3_nt: TGCGCCAGCAGCTTGATGAGCACCGGGGAGCTGTTTTTT
v_call: TRBV5-1
d_call: NA
j_call: TRBJ2-2
clone_size: once

cdr3_aa: CASSQEIGGGAWEQFF
cdr3_nt: TGCGCCAGCAGCCAAGAGATAGGCGGGGGGGCCTGGGAGCAGTTCTTC
v_call: TRBV4-3
d_call: TRBD2
j_call: TRBJ2-1
clone_size: NA

cdr3_aa: CASSPPRRAGYGYTF
cdr3_nt: TGTGCCAGCAGTCCTCCTCGGCGGGCGGGCTATGGCTACACCTTC
v_call: TRBV28
d_call: NA
j_call: TRBJ1-2
clone_size: NA

cdr3_aa: CASRPGRLAGEIGETQYF
cdr3_nt: TGTGCCAGCAGACCAGGGAGACTAGCGGGAGAAATCGGGGAGACCCAGTACTTC
v_call: TRBV28
d_call: TRBD2
j_call: TRBJ2-5
clone_size: once

cdr3_aa: CASAPTHSGLGETQYF
cdr3_nt: TGTGCCAGCGCACCTACTCACAGCGGTTTGGGGGAGACCCAGTACTTC
v_call: TRBV13
d_call: NA
j_call: TRBJ2-5
clone_size: NA

cdr3_aa: CASSSYAGAYEQYF
cdr3_nt: TGTGCCAGCAGTTCATACGCCGGGGCCTACGAGCAGTACTTC
v_call: TRBV28
d_call: NA
j_call: TRBJ2-7
clone_size: NA

cdr3_aa: CASSLGANYEQYF
cdr3_nt: TGTGCCAGCAGCTTGGGAGCCAACTACGAGCAGTACTTC
v_call: TRBV5-6
d_call: NA
j_call: TRBJ2-7
clone_size: NA

cdr3_aa: CASSLGYRPGGTGDYEQYF
cdr3_nt: TGTGCCAGCAGCTTAGGTTATCGCCCGGGAGGAACGGGAGACTACGAGCAGTACTTC
v_call: TRBV11-2
d_call: TRBD2
j_call: TRBJ2-7
clone_size: NA

cdr3_aa: CASSESGTGNSYEQYF
cdr3_nt: TGTGCCAGCAGTGAATCCGGGACAGGGAATTCCTACGAGCAGTACTTC
v_call: TRBV2
d_call: TRBD1
j_call: TRBJ2-7
clone_size: NA

cdr3_aa: CSAVGQSRQYF
cdr3_nt: TGCAGTGCTGTCGGACAGAGCAGGCAGTACTTC
v_call: TRBV20-1
d_call: NA
j_call: TRBJ2-7
clone_size: NA

cdr3_aa: CASRSTGGSYGYTF
cdr3_nt: TGTGCCAGCAGGTCTACAGGGGGCAGCTATGGCTACACCTTC
v_call: TRBV6-1
d_call: TRBD1
j_call: TRBJ1-2
clone_size: NA

cdr3_aa: CASSEAGGRDTQYF
cdr3_nt: TGTGCCAGCAGCGAAGCGGGAGGGCGGGATACGCAGTATTTT
v_call: TRBV6-4
d_call: TRBD2
j_call: TRBJ2-3
clone_size: NA

cdr3_aa: CASSVVQGPTEAFF
cdr3_nt: TGTGCCAGCAGCGTAGTTCAGGGTCCCACTGAAGCTTTCTTT
v_call: TRBV9
d_call: NA
j_call: TRBJ1-1
clone_size: few

cdr3_aa: CASSKQQNTEAFF
cdr3_nt: TGTGCCAGTAGTAAACAGCAGAACACTGAAGCTTTCTTT
v_call: TRBV19
d_call: NA
j_call: TRBJ1-1
clone_size: NA

cdr3_aa: CASSVDQGYEQYF
cdr3_nt: TGTGCCAGCAGCGTAGATCAGGGCTACGAGCAGTACTTC
v_call: TRBV9
d_call: NA
j_call: TRBJ2-7
clone_size: NA

cdr3_aa: CASSLSLAGSTYEQYF
cdr3_nt: TGTGCCAGCAGTTTATCACTAGCGGGGTCGACCTACGAGCAGTACTTC
v_call: TRBV27
d_call: TRBD2
j_call: TRBJ2-7
clone_size: NA

cdr3_aa: CASRRWEGQYGYTF
cdr3_nt: TGTGCCAGCAGACGGTGGGAGGGGCAATATGGCTACACCTTC
v_call: TRBV5-6
d_call: NA
j_call: TRBJ1-2
clone_size: NA

cdr3_aa: CASSGQGWNTEAFF
cdr3_nt: TGTGCCAGCAGTGGACAGGGCTGGAACACTGAAGCTTTCTTT
v_call: TRBV6-1
d_call: TRBD1
j_call: TRBJ1-1
clone_size: NA

cdr3_aa: CASSQMPRNTEAFF
cdr3_nt: TGTGCCAGCAGCCAGATGCCACGGAACACTGAAGCTTTCTTT
v_call: TRBV28
d_call: NA
j_call: TRBJ1-1
clone_size: NA

cdr3_aa: CASTSGGSSSYNEQFF
cdr3_nt: TGTGCCAGTACCTCCGGCGGTTCCAGCTCCTACAATGAGCAGTTCTTC
v_call: TRBV19
d_call: NA
j_call: TRBJ2-1
clone_size: NA